Described below is a single T cell receptor beta chain sequence and its context. Time point of the sample: cycle 4 day 1 (C4D1), after five to seven weeks of nivolumab. Patients all relapsed after autologous stem cell transplantation, and there was variation in brentuximab vedotin exposure. These data originate in a study of PD-1 blockade in classical Hodgkin lymphoma. CDR1 is KGHSH and CDR2 is LQKENI in the germline V gene. The trim removed 3 bases at V and 5 bases at J, leaving 10 bases unmatched. This CDR3 has 16 amino acids. Some clones are missing from TCRdb's copy, which holds only in-frame ones; the method was immunoSEQ multiplex PCR. The table has about 27,000 clones, approximately 68% seen once.

This sequence originates from a human donor with classical Hodgkin lymphoma. The rearrangement joins TRBV18 to TRBJ2-5; 9 nucleotides match TRBD2. The sample in question was peripheral blood mononuclear cells (PBMCs), obtained before the fourth cycle of nivolumab. The CDR3: CASSPPGLAVVETQYF. The CDR3 nucleotides read TGTGCCAGCTCACCCCCGGGACTAGCTGTGGTGGAGACCCAGTACTTC.